The 30 T cell receptor beta chains presented below share a single source sample, sequenced in a study of T cells in Graves' hyperthyroidism and ophthalmopathy. The source material, RNA transcripts, was used to amplify TCR beta CDR3 regions. Primed by the HTBI set, a first-round RT-PCR was run on the TCR CDR3. TCRdb re-called the multiplex PCR reads through MiXCR, storing one row per CDR3 protein. This sample has about 350,000 distinct CDR3 sequences, with roughly 14% found just once. Sequenced: blood. Source of these receptors: a woman in her 30s with Graves' hyperthyroidism.

This clonotype was recorded many times. The rearrangement joins TRBV2 to TRBJ1-1; 10 bases align to TRBD1. Germline CDR1 is SNHLY and CDR2 is FYNNEI. Unmatched junction bases numbered 3, after V lost 4 bases and J lost 4 bases. The CDR3 is made up of 14 amino acids. This CDR3 reads CASSATGGSTEAFF. The CDR3 DNA reads TGTGCCAGCAGTGCGACAGGGGGCAGCACTGAAGCTTTCTTT.

V and J are TRBV5-1 and TRBJ2-3; either TRBD1 or TRBD2 may fit D (6 bases each). The CDR3 sequence is 17 residues long. The V end lost 7 bases, the J end lost 0 bases, and 21 bases lay between the germline ends. Germline V gene data show CDR1 as SGHRS and CDR2 as YFSETQ. CDR3 nucleotide sequence: TGCGCCAGCTCTCAGGAGGGGGGAGCGGTTAGCACAGATACGCAGTATTTT. Its translation: CASSQEGGAVSTDTQYF.

The chain combines TRBV9 with TRBJ2-3, with 14 nucleotides matching TRBD2. This CDR3 spans 16 amino acids. V was pared by 3 bases and J by 6 bases, with 6 bases of the junction left unmatched. CDR1 and CDR2 (germline): SGDLS, YYNGEE. In nucleotides, the CDR3 is TGTGCCAGCAGCGCAGGGACTAGCGGGAGAGATGATACGCAGTATTTT. Its translation: CASSAGTSGRDDTQYF.

The gene calls are TRBV6-2 or TRBV6-3 and TRBJ1-5; D is unclear. The CDR3 contains 13 residues. The germline V gene has CDR1 MNHEY and CDR2 SVGEGT. Trimming took off 6 bases at V and 5 bases at J, with 11 bases between the two ends. The CDR3 bases are TGTGCCAGCAGCCGCTCGGTCCATCAGCCCCAGCATTTT. Its translation: CASSRSVHQPQHF.

This clonotype has only one observation. The rearrangement links TRBV3-1 to TRBJ1-6, with D tentatively TRBD1 (5 bases). Germline V gives CDR1 LGHDT, CDR2 YNNKEL (reference sequence). The CDR3 runs 16 residues. Trimming removed 5 bases from V and 9 bases from J, with 20 bases in between. CDR3 residues: CASSTRRQGALSPLHF. The CDR3 DNA follows: TGTGCCAGCAGCACCCGCCGGCAGGGAGCCCTTTCACCCCTCCACTTT.

J is TRBJ2-1 and V is TRBV15; D is ambiguous. Per the germline V gene, CDR1 is LNHNV and CDR2 is YYDKDF (reference sequence). Trimming cost V 5 bases and J 6 bases, with 8 bases left between them. This CDR3 has 12 amino acids. The CDR3 loop is CATSGGANEQFF. CDR3 DNA: TGTGCCACCAGCGGCGGTGCCAATGAGCAGTTCTTC.

This chain links TRBV7-2 with TRBJ2-7; D not certain. The CDR3 covers 13 residues. V was cut by 5 bases and J by 4 bases, with 12 bases left in between. Germline V lookup: CDR1 SGHTA, CDR2 FQGNSA. CDR3 nucleotides: TGTGCCAGCAGCCTATGGGGATTATACGAGCAGTACTTC. It yields the protein CASSLWGLYEQYF.

The rearrangement uses TRBV3-1 and TRBJ2-7; no reliable D call. V lost 1 base, J lost 0 bases, and 10 bases lay in between. The CDR3 is 15 amino acids. Germline V gives CDR1 LGHDT, CDR2 YNNKEL (reference sequence). The CDR3 DNA reads TGTGCCAGCAGCCAAGGGGTGAGCTTCTCCTACGAGCAGTACTTC. Translated, it gives CASSQGVSFSYEQYF.

On this clonotype: A much larger clone is a single base away; this may be a read error. The V gene is TRBV27, the J gene TRBJ2-2; D assignment may be TRBD1 or TRBD2 (7 bases each). Per the germline V gene, CDR1 is MNHEY and CDR2 is SMNVEV (reference sequence). This CDR3 has 22 residues. CDR3 in DNA: TGTGCCAGCAATTTAAGGGGGGGGCGACAGGGTACGAGACTCCCGAACACCGGGGAGCTGTTTTTT. Translating it yields CASNLRGGRQGTRLPNTGELFF.

The chain employs TRBV19 and TRBJ1-5, with TRBD1 as a possible D gene (5 bases). Germline V gene sequence: CDR1 LNHDA, CDR2 SQIVND (reference sequence). The V gene lost 7 bases and the J gene lost 7 bases, with 11 bases spanning the gap. This CDR3 comprises 12 residues. CDR3 residues: CASKEGLQPQHF. Written as DNA, the CDR3 is TGTGCCAGTAAGGAGGGGCTCCAGCCCCAGCATTTT.

A single count supports this clonotype. V is TRBV4-2 and J is TRBJ2-1, with D possibly matching TRBD1 (6 bases). Germline assignment: CDR1 LGHNA and CDR2 YNFKEQ. Trimming stripped 2 bases from V and 3 bases from J, with 8 bases between. The CDR3 is made up of 14 amino acids. CDR3 amino acids: CASSQRGFYNEQFF. The CDR3 nucleotides read TGTGCCAGCAGCCAAAGGGGGTTCTACAATGAGCAGTTCTTC.

This clonotype was seen repeatedly, ten times or more. This chain joins TRBV27 and TRBJ2-4; no definite D call. Deletions cut 3 bases from V and 7 bases from J, with 4 bases between. The CDR3 is made up of 11 amino acids. CDR1 is MNHEY, CDR2 SMNVEV, per germline (reference sequence). CDR3 loop: CASSFGNIQYF. The CDR3 DNA follows: TGTGCCAGCAGTTTTGGTAACATTCAGTACTTC.

This clonotype was found many times. The J gene is TRBJ2-5, the V gene TRBV2; tentatively, D is TRBD1 or TRBD2 (5 bases each). This CDR3 region has 13 residues. The germline gives CDR1 SNHLY, CDR2 FYNNEI. Between the trimmed V and J ends, which lost 7 bases and 4 bases, there was a span of 13 bases. The CDR3 region has the DNA TGTGCCAGCAACGGGGACGGAGTAGAGACCCAGTACTTC. Amino acids: CASNGDGVETQYF.

A few counts support this clonotype. The chain joins TRBV6-1 to TRBJ1-5, with 8 bases that match TRBD1. The germline gives CDR1 MNHNS, CDR2 SASEGT. With V trimmed by 0 bases and J by 7 bases, 5 bases remained unmatched. The CDR3 extends over 15 amino acids. The CDR3 DNA reads TGTGCCAGCAGTGAAGCCCAGGGGGCTGGCCAGCCCCAGCATTTT. Protein: CASSEAQGAGQPQHF.

This clonotype was found a few times. This sequence joins TRBV18 and TRBJ1-1; a weak D match, TRBD1 (5 bases). This CDR3 has 16 amino acids. Germline V gene sequence: CDR1 KGHSH, CDR2 LQKENI. Trimming removed 2 bases from V and 0 bases from J, with 13 bases in between. The CDR3 loop reads CASSPSRQSMNTEAFF. The DNA for the CDR3 is TGTGCCAGCTCACCATCAAGACAGTCCATGAACACTGAAGCTTTCTTT.

This clonotype was counted many times. The chain recombines TRBV28 with TRBJ2-1; tentative D call: TRBD1 (6 bases). V was cut by 6 bases and J by 6 bases, with 15 bases left in between. The CDR3 totals 14 residues. The germline V gene encodes CDR1 MDHEN and CDR2 SYDVKM. CDR3 amino acids: CASRTPRDTNEQFF. In DNA form, the CDR3 reads TGTGCCAGCAGAACCCCCCGGGACACCAATGAGCAGTTCTTC.

This clonotype was detected only a few times. The chain carries TRBV29-1 and TRBJ1-1; D is unclear. This CDR3 region has 13 residues. From germline, CDR1 is SQVTM and CDR2 ANQGSEA. CDR3 amino acids: CSASRSTNTEAFF. Written as DNA, the CDR3 is TGCAGTGCTTCGAGGTCCACGAACACTGAAGCTTTCTTT.

This clonotype was found many times. This chain links TRBV24-1 with TRBJ2-1, with 8 bases fitting TRBD1. The CDR3 contains 12 residues. Germline V gene sequence: CDR1 KGHDR, CDR2 SFDVKD. V shed 10 bases, J shed 8 bases, and the junction held 6 bases outside the gene matches. CDR3 in amino acids: CATLTGVHEQFF. CDR3 DNA sequence: TGTGCCACTTTGACAGGGGTTCATGAGCAGTTCTTC.

This clonotype turned up a few times. The J gene is TRBJ2-3, the V gene TRBV7-3, with 7 bases identical to TRBD2. V shed 2 bases and J 3 bases; nucleotides not matched to a gene: 5. Germline V lookup: CDR1 SGHTA, CDR2 FQGTGA. CDR3 size: 15 residues. The CDR3 spells CASSLGLGFTDTQYF. The CDR3 DNA reads as TGTGCCAGCAGCTTAGGACTAGGGTTTACAGATACGCAGTATTTT.

This clonotype has at least ten counts. This chain connects TRBV20-1 to TRBJ2-1; 7 nucleotides align to TRBD2. The V segment lost 1 base and the J segment 8 bases; nucleotides outside the gene matches: 5. The CDR3 runs 13 residues. Germline CDR1 and CDR2: DFQATT and SNEGSKA (reference sequence). The CDR3 protein is CSARVAGGDEQFF. CDR3 nucleotides: TGCAGTGCTAGAGTAGCGGGCGGGGATGAGCAGTTCTTC.

This clonotype was found a few times. This chain joins TRBV20-1 and TRBJ1-2; weak D call: TRBD1 (5 bases). Trimming cost V 3 bases and J 5 bases, with 16 bases left between them. The germline CDR1 and CDR2 sequences are DFQATT and SNEGSKA (reference sequence). CDR3 length: 14 residues. CDR3 DNA sequence: TGCAGTGCTAGTTTCGTAGGGGCCAATTATGGCTACACCTTC. Amino acid sequence: CSASFVGANYGYTF.

This clonotype was seen many times. The chain has TRBV11-2 and TRBJ2-1, with a weak D call TRBD1 (6 bases). CDR1 SGHAT and CDR2 FQNNGV come from the germline V gene. CDR3 length equals 17 residues. Trimming took off 1 base at V and 5 bases at J, with 18 bases between the two ends. The CDR3 sequence is CASSLGNRVLGDNEQFF. DNA for the CDR3: TGTGCCAGCAGCTTAGGTAACAGGGTACTTGGGGACAATGAGCAGTTCTTC.

The genes are TRBV3-1 and TRBJ2-5, with D possibly TRBD2 on 5 matching bases. The CDR3 is 12 amino acids. The germline V gene encodes CDR1 LGHDT and CDR2 YNNKEL (reference sequence). V was shortened by 8 bases and J by 7 bases, with 14 bases between the two germline ends. CDR3 sequence (DNA): TGTGCCAGCGACGCGGGTTTGGGGACCCAGTACTTC. It specifies CASDAGLGTQYF.

This clonotype was found a few times. This chain connects TRBV12-5 to TRBJ2-1; 7 bases are a match to TRBD2. CDR1 and CDR2 (germline): LGHNT, FRNRAP. The CDR3 loop spans 14 amino acids. With V trimmed by 8 bases and J by 2 bases, 6 bases remained unmatched. CDR3: CASQRDSPYNEQFF. CDR3 bases: TGTGCTAGTCAGCGGGACTCGCCCTACAATGAGCAGTTCTTC.

This clonotype was seen a few times. The J gene is TRBJ1-3, the V gene TRBV14, with D possibly TRBD1 on 6 matching bases. The CDR3 totals 16 residues. Germline CDR1 and CDR2: SGHDN and FVKESK. The germline V and J ends were trimmed by 4 bases and 4 bases, with 17 bases remaining between them. The CDR3 region has the DNA TGTGCCAGCAGCCGAGGATCCAGGGGAGTCGGAAACACCATATATTTT. Protein: CASSRGSRGVGNTIYF. Full variable domain (missing parts from reference TRBV14 and TRBJ1-3): EAGVTQFPSHSVIEKGQTVTLRCDPISGHDNLYWYRRVMGKEIKFLLHFVKESKQDESGMPNNRFLAERTGGTYSTLKVQPAELEDSGVYFCASSRGSRGVGNTIYFGEGSWLTVV.

J is TRBJ2-3 and V is TRBV11-2; 7 bases match TRBD2. Trimming cost V 5 bases and J 1 base; bases outside gene matches: 3. This CDR3 has 14 amino acids. Per the germline V gene, CDR1 is SGHAT and CDR2 is FQNNGV. As DNA, the CDR3 is TGTGCCAGCAGCCCAGCGGGGCGCACAGATACGCAGTATTTT. Amino acid sequence: CASSPAGRTDTQYF.

This clonotype showed up just a few times. V usage is TRBV7-9 and J usage is TRBJ2-1; the match to TRBD1 covers 8 bases. V lost 3 bases to trimming and J lost 2 bases; unmatched junction nucleotides: 3. The CDR3 extends over 15 amino acids. In germline, CDR1 is SEHNR, CDR2 FQNEAQ (reference sequence). This CDR3 is CASSLRTGTYNEQFF. CDR3 coding DNA: TGTGCCAGCAGCTTGCGGACAGGGACCTACAATGAGCAGTTCTTC.

This rearrangement joins TRBV15 to TRBJ1-2; TRBD1 might be the D (5 bases). Germline CDR1 and CDR2: LNHNV and YYDKDF (reference sequence). This CDR3 spans 16 amino acids. V shed 0 bases and J shed 3 bases, with 14 bases lying between them. The CDR3 DNA reads TGTGCCACCAGCAGAGAAAGAGGGGAACCCGACTATGGCTACACCTTC. Translation: CATSRERGEPDYGYTF.

This clonotype appeared many times. V usage is TRBV27 and J usage is TRBJ2-7; the D call may be TRBD1 or TRBD2 (5 bases each). V lost 0 bases to trimming and J lost 3 bases, with 6 bases between them. The CDR3 sequence is 13 residues long. Germline assignment: CDR1 MNHEY and CDR2 SMNVEV (reference sequence). The CDR3 DNA follows: TGTGCCAGCAGTTTATCGGGGGTCTACGAGCAGTACTTC. Its protein is CASSLSGVYEQYF.

This clonotype was observed many times. The chain joins TRBV28 to TRBJ1-2; 7 nucleotides match TRBD1. The CDR3 is made up of 13 amino acids. V lost 6 bases and J lost 6; bases outside the gene matches: 7. Germline-derived CDR1 and CDR2 are MDHEN and SYDVKM. This chain's CDR3 is CASSPTGQNGYTF. The CDR3 DNA sequence: TGTGCCAGCAGCCCGACAGGGCAAAATGGCTACACCTTC.